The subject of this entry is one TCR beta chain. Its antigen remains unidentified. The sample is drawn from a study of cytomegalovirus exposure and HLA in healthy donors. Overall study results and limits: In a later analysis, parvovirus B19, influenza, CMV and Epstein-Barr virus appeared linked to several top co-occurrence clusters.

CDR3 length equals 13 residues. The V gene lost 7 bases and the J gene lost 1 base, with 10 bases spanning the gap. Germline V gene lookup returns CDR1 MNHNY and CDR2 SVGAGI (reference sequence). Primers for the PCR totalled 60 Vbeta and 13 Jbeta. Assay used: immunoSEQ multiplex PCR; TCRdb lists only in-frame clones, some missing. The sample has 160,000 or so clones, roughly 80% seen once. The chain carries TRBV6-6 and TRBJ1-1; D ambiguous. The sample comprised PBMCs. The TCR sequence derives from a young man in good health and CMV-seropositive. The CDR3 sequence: CASTGTSNTEAFF. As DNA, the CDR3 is TGTGCCAGCACAGGTACGTCGAACACTGAAGCTTTCTTT.